Below are 14 T cell receptor beta chains sequenced from a single sample in a study of molecular identifiers for immune sequencing clone quantification (dated by TCRdb to the late 2010s). Library generation was performed with PCR. The sequencer was an Illumina HiSeq 4000. TCRdb trimmed public reads at Q25 via fastp, called clones via MiXCR and kept in-frame beta chains. Each entry is one CDR3 protein sequence, shown with its most common DNA and genes. This sample is represented by 300,000 to 350,000 distinct CDR3 sequences; 20% to 25% of them were singletons. Together, the top ten hold 0.75% to 0.85% of the sample. Sequencing was performed on naive CD8+ T cells from blood, with Jurkat cell RNA spiked in. Reading the label with the study, this specimen's cell subset or site is: FACS-sorted CD8+CD4-CCR7+CD45RA+ naive T cells. These receptors originate from a human donor in good health. Some libraries in this study had Jurkat cell RNA spiked in.

This clonotype was seen at least ten times. The gene calls are TRBV24-1 and TRBJ1-5; no reliable D call. The length of the CDR3 is 13 residues. Germline assignment: CDR1 KGHDR and CDR2 SFDVKD. Trimming removed 4 bases at V and 6 bases at J, with 9 bases between. CDR3 DNA sequence: TGTGCCACCAGTGACTCCCCATTTCAGCCCCAGCATTTT. Amino acid sequence: CATSDSPFQPQHF.

The table lists this clonotype with many counts. CDR3 in amino acids: CSAKDGTESGNTIYF. The CDR3 region has the DNA TGCAGTGCCAAAGATGGGACCGAATCTGGAAACACCATATATTTT. This chain joins TRBV20-1 and TRBJ1-3, with D possibly matching TRBD1 (5 bases). From germline, CDR1 is DFQATT and CDR2 SNEGSKA (reference sequence). Trimming removed 6 bases from V and 1 base from J, with 16 bases in between. CDR3 length: 15 amino acids.

Remarks on this clonotype: One base away lies a much larger clone, so this may be a sequencing read error. The chain carries TRBV6-6 and TRBJ2-1; the match to TRBD1 covers 7 bases. Germline assignment: CDR1 MNHNY and CDR2 SVGAGI (reference sequence). There are 14 residues in the CDR3. V lost 1 base and J lost 8; bases outside the gene matches: 5. The DNA of the CDR3 is TGTGCCAGCAGTTACTTGACAGGGTACTATGAGCAGTTCTTC. Amino acids: CASSYLTGYYEQFF.

Ten or more counts support this clonotype. The chain joins TRBV7-8 to TRBJ1-4, with no clear D. Germline V lookup: CDR1 SGHVS, CDR2 FQNEAQ. The CDR3 has 14 amino acids. Trimming shortened V by 3 bases and J by 8 bases, and 13 bases separated the two germline ends. As DNA, the CDR3 is TGTGCCAGCAGCTTCGGTCCCGACCGGGAAAAACTGTTTTTT. Protein: CASSFGPDREKLFF.

Remarks on this clonotype: A much bigger clone sits one base away, suggesting this may be a read error. V gene TRBV13 combines with J gene TRBJ2-5, with 8 positions matching TRBD1. CDR3 length: 14 residues. Germline trimming cut 3 bases from V and 6 bases from J; bases unmatched to any gene: 6. CDR1 and CDR2 (germline): PRHDT, FYEKMQ (reference sequence). The DNA of the CDR3 is TGTGCCAGCAGCTTCCAGACAGGGGCACAGACCCAGTACTTC. Its translation: CASSFQTGAQTQYF.

This clonotype showed up many times. The gene calls are TRBV6-5 and TRBJ2-5, with 13 bases lining up with TRBD2. Germline V gene data show CDR1 as MNHEY and CDR2 as SVGAGI. V trimming: 2 bases; J trimming: 5 bases; junction bases outside the gene matches: 8. CDR3 length equals 17 residues. CDR3 protein: CASSYGTSGAMKETQYF. The CDR3 DNA sequence: TGTGCCAGCAGTTACGGGACTAGCGGGGCCATGAAGGAGACCCAGTACTTC.

The sample holds many counts of this clonotype. V gene TRBV7-9 combines with J gene TRBJ1-6, with a possible D match to TRBD1 (6 bases). This CDR3 is 14 amino acids long. V lost 4 bases and J lost 8, with 12 bases in between. The germline gives CDR1 SEHNR, CDR2 FQNEAQ (reference sequence). CDR3 loop: CASSSSGADSPLHF. DNA for the CDR3: TGTGCCAGCAGCTCCTCGGGGGCCGATTCACCCCTCCACTTT.

This clonotype occurred many times. The J gene is TRBJ2-2, the V gene TRBV6-2 or TRBV6-3; TRBD2 matches 7 bases. CDR3 size: 14 residues. The V gene end was trimmed by 4 bases and the J gene end by 6 bases; junction bases not matched to a gene: 5. Per the germline V gene, CDR1 is MNHEY and CDR2 is SVGEGT. As DNA, the CDR3 is TGTGCCAGCAGTTTATTAGGACTAGCCGGGGAGCTGTTTTTT. Its translation: CASSLLGLAGELFF.

This clonotype is a singleton in its sample. A much larger clone differs by one base, so this may be a read error. This is likely a read error, given that the CDR3 carries no conserved phenylalanine or tryptophan at its end. The chain couples TRBV7-9 to TRBJ1-4; TRBD1 aligns across 7 bases. Germline loops: CDR1 SEHNR, CDR2 FQNEAQ (reference sequence). This CDR3 contains 13 residues. The CDR3 loop is CASSFPGGEKLFL. The DNA for the CDR3 is TGTGCCAGCAGCTTCCCAGGGGGTGAAAAGCTGTTTCTT.

This sequence joins TRBV4-1 and TRBJ2-7; D is uncertain. CDR3 length equals 14 residues. Germline assignment: CDR1 MGHRA and CDR2 YSYEKL. V shed 4 bases and J shed 2 bases, with 12 bases lying between them. Here the CDR3 DNA reads TGCGCCAGCAGCCCCCTGGCAGGAACCTACGAGCAGTACTTC. It codes for CASSPLAGTYEQYF.

This clonotype was recorded a few times. This may stem from a read error, because a much larger clone lies one nucleotide away. The V call is TRBV7-9, the J call TRBJ1-1, with D possibly TRBD1 on 5 matching bases. The CDR3 runs to 16 residues. Germline CDR1 is SEHNR and CDR2 is FQNEAQ (reference sequence). The CDR3: CASSPPPDSLNTEALF. CDR3 bases: TGTGCCAGCAGCCCCCCCCCCGACAGCTTGAACACTGAAGCTCTCTTT.

This clonotype has a handful of counts. The chain carries TRBV6-5 and TRBJ2-5; 10 bases agree with TRBD2. This CDR3 is built from 17 residues. Germline V CDR1 and CDR2: MNHEY, SVGAGI. Losses at the gene ends were 0 bases for V and 5 bases for J; bases not matched to a gene: 9. CDR3 region: CASSYSYLAGVGETQYF. In nucleotides, the CDR3 is TGTGCCAGCAGTTACTCGTATCTAGCGGGGGTCGGGGAGACCCAGTACTTC.

As concerns this clonotype: A much larger clone is a single base away; this may be a read error. The chain has TRBV7-9 and TRBJ2-7; D may be TRBD1 (7 bases). Germline V lookup: CDR1 SEHNR, CDR2 FQNEAQ (reference sequence). The CDR3 has 13 amino acids. The DNA for the CDR3 is TGTGGCAGCAGCTTGCCAGGGGGGTACGAGCAGTACTTC. As protein: CGSSLPGGYEQYF.

V gene TRBV6-5 combines with J gene TRBJ1-6; the match to TRBD1 covers 7 bases. This CDR3 region has 17 residues. Germline loops: CDR1 MNHEY, CDR2 SVGAGI. V lost 0 bases to trimming and J lost 5 bases; unmatched junction nucleotides: 7. CDR3 region: CASSYSPTGTDNSPLHF. DNA for the CDR3: TGTGCCAGCAGTTACTCGCCTACCGGGACAGATAATTCACCCCTCCACTTT.